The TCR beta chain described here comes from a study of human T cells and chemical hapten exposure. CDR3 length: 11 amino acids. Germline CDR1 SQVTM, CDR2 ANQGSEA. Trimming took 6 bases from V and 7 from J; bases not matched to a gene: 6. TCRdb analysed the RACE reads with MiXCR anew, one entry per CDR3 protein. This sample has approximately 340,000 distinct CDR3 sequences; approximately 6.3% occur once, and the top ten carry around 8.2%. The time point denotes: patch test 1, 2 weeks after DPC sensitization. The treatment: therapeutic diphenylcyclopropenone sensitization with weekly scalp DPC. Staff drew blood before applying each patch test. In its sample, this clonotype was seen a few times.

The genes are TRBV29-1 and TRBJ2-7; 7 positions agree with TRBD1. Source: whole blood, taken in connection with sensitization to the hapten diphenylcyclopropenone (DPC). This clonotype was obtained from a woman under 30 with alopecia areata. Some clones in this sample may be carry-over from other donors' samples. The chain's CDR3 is CSVGTGVEQYF. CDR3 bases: TGCAGCGTAGGAACAGGGGTGGAGCAGTACTTC.